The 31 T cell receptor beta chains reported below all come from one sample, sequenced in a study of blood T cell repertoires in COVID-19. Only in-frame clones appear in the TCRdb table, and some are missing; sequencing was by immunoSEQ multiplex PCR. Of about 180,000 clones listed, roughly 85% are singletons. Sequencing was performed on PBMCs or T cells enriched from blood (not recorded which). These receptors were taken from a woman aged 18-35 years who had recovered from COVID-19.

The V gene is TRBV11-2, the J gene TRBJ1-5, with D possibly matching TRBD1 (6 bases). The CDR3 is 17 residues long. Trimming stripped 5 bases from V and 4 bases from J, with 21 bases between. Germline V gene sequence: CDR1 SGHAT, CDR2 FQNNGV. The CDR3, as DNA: TGTGCCAGCAGCCGGGGGGGGGCGCAGGCTGGAAATCAGCCCCAGCATTTT. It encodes CASSRGGAQAGNQPQHF.

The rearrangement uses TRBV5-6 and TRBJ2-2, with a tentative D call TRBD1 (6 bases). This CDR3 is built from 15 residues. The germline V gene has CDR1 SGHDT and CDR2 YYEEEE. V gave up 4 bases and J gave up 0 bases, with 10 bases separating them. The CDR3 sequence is CASSVQGPNTGELFF. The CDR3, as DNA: TGTGCCAGCAGCGTACAGGGCCCGAACACCGGGGAGCTGTTTTTT.

This chain's CDR3 is CASSAKDKYSYEQYF. In DNA form, the CDR3 reads TGCGCCAGCAGCGCCAAGGACAAGTACTCCTACGAGCAGTACTTC. The V gene is TRBV5-1, the J gene TRBJ2-7; possibly TRBD1 for D (5 bases). The CDR3 extends over 15 amino acids. Trimming took off 4 bases at V and 0 bases at J, with 14 bases between the two ends. The germline V gene has CDR1 SGHRS and CDR2 YFSETQ.

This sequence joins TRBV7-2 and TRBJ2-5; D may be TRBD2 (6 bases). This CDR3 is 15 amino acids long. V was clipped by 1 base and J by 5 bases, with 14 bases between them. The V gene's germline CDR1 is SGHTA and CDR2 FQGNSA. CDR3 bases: TGTGCCAGCAGCTTAGATATAGCGGTGGGGGAGACCCAGTACTTC. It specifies CASSLDIAVGETQYF.

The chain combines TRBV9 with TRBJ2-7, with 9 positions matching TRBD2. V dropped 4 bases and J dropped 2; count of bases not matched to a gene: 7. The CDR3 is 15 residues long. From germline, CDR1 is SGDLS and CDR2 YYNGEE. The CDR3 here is CASSPEAGGPYEQYF. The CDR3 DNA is TGTGCCAGCAGCCCAGAGGCGGGAGGGCCCTACGAGCAGTACTTC.

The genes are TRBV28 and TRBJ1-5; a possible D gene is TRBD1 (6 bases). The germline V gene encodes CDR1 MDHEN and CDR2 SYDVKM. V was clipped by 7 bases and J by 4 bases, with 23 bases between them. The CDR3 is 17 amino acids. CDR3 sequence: CASTAFRTGGGNQPQHF. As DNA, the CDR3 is TGTGCCAGCACCGCCTTCAGGACGGGGGGCGGAAATCAGCCCCAGCATTTT. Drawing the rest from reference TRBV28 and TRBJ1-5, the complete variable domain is DVKVTQSSRYLVKRTGEKVFLECVQDMDHENMFWYRQDPGLGLRLIYFSYDVKMKEKGDIPEGYSVSREKKERFSLILESASTNQTSMYLCASTAFRTGGGNQPQHFGDGTRLSIL.

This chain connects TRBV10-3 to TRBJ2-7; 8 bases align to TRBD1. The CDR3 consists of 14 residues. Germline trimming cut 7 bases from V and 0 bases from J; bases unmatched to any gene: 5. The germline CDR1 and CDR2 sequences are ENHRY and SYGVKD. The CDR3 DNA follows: TGTGCCATCACCGACAGGGGAGGCTCCTACGAGCAGTACTTC. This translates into CAITDRGGSYEQYF.

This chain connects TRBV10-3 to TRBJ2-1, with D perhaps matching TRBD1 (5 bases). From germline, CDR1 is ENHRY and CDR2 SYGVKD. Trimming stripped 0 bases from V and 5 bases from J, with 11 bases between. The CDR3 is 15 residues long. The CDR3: CAISESTDTHNEQFF. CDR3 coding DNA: TGTGCCATCAGTGAGTCGACAGATACGCACAATGAGCAGTTCTTC.

The CDR3: CASRGQPNTEAFF. The CDR3 DNA is TGTGCCAGCAGAGGACAGCCGAACACTGAAGCTTTCTTT. The genes are TRBV11-2 and TRBJ1-1; possibly TRBD1 for D (6 bases). V was clipped by 6 bases and J by 1 base, with 9 bases between them. The V gene's germline CDR1 is SGHAT and CDR2 FQNNGV. The CDR3 runs to 13 residues.

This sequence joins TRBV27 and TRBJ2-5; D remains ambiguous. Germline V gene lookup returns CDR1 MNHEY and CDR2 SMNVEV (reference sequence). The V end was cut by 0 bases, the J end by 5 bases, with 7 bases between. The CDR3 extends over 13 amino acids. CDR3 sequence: CASSLSVRETQYF. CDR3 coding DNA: TGTGCCAGCAGTTTATCGGTGCGGGAGACCCAGTACTTC.

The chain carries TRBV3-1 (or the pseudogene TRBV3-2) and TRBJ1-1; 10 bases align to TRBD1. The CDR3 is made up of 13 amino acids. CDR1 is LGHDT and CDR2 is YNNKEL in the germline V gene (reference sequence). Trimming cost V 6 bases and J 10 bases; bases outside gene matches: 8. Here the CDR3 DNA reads TGTGCCAGCAGTCAGGACAGGGGGGCGGCAGCTTTCTTT. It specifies CASSQDRGAAAFF.

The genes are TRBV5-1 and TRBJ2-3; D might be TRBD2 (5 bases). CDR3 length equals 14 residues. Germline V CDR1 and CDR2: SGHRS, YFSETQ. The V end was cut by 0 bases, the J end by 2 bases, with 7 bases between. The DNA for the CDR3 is TGCGCCAGCAGCTTGGGGGAGATCACAGATACGCAGTATTTT. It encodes CASSLGEITDTQYF.

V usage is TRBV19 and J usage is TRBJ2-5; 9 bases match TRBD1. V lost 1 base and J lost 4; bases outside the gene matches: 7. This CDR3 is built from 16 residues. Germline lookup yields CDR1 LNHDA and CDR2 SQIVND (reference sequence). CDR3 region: CASSIGGTGWAETQYF. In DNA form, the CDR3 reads TGTGCCAGTAGTATAGGGGGGACAGGGTGGGCAGAGACCCAGTACTTC.

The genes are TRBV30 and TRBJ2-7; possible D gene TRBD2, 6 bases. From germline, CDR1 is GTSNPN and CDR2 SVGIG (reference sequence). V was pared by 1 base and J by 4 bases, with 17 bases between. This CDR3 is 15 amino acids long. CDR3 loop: CAWSALRDFKYEQYF. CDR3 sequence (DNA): TGTGCCTGGAGTGCCCTCCGGGACTTTAAGTACGAGCAGTACTTC.

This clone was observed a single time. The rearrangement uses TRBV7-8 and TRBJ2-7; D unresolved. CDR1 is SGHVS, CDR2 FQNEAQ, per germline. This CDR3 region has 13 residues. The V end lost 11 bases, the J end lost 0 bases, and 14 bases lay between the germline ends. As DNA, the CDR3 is TGTGCCGCTACGAGGTTAAGCTCCTACGAGCAGTACTTC. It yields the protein CAATRLSSYEQYF.

CDR3 residues: CASSVRVKSDTQYF. CDR3 bases: TGTGCCAGCAGCGTACGGGTAAAGTCAGATACGCAGTATTTT. The chain couples TRBV9 to TRBJ2-3; D gene uncertain. This CDR3 spans 14 amino acids. The germline CDR1 and CDR2 sequences are SGDLS and YYNGEE. V shed 1 base and J shed 4 bases, with 10 bases lying between them.

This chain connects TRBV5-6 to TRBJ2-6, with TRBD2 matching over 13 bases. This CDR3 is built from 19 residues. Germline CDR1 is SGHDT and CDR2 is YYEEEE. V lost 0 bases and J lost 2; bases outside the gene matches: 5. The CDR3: CASSLVLAGGPAGANVLTF. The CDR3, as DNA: TGTGCCAGCAGCTTGGTACTAGCGGGAGGGCCTGCTGGGGCCAACGTCCTGACTTTC.

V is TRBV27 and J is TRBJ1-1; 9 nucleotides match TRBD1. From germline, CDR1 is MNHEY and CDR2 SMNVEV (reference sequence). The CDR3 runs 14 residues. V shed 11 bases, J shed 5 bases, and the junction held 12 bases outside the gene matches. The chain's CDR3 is CADRTGDSLTEAFF. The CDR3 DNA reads TGTGCCGACAGGACAGGGGATTCTCTGACTGAAGCTTTCTTT.

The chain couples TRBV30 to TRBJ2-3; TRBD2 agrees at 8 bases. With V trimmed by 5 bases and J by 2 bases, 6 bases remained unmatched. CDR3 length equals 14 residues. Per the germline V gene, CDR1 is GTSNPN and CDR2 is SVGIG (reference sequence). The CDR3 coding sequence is TGTGCCTGGTCCCGGCGGGAGGTCACAGATACGCAGTATTTT. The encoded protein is CAWSRREVTDTQYF.

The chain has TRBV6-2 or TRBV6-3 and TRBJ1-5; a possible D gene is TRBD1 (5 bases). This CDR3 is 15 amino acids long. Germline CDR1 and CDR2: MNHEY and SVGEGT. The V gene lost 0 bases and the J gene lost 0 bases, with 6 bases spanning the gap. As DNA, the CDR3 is TGTGCCAGCAGTTACTCAGGGGATAGCAATCAGCCCCAGCATTTT. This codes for CASSYSGDSNQPQHF.

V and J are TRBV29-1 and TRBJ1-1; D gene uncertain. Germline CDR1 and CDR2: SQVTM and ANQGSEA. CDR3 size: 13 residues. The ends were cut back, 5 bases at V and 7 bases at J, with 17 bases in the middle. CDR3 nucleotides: TGCAGCGTTATCCCGGGGATTGGTGGTGAAGCTTTCTTT. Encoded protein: CSVIPGIGGEAFF.

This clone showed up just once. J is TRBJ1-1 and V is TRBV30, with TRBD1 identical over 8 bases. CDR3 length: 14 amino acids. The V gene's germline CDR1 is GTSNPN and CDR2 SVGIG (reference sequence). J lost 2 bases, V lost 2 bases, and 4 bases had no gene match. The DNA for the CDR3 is TGTGCCTGGAGTTTTACAGGGGGTAACACTGAAGCTTTCTTT. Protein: CAWSFTGGNTEAFF. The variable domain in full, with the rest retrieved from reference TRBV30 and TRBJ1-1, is SQTIHQWPATLVQPVGSPLSLECTVEGTSNPNLYWYRQAAGRGLQLLFYSVGIGQISSEVPQNLSASRPQDRQFILSSKKLLLSDSGFYLCAWSFTGGNTEAFFGQGTRLTVV.

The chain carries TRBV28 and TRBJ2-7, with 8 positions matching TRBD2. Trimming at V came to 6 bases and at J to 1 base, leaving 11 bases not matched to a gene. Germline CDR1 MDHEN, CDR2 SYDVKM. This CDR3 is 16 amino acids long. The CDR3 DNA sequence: TGTGCCAGCAGCCCCACACGTGCGGGAGGTTCCTACGAGCAGTACTTC. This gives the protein CASSPTRAGGSYEQYF.

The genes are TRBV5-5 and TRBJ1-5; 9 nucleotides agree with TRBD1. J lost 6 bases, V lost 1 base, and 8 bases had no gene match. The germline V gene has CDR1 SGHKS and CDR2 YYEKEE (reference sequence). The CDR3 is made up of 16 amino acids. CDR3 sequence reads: CASSLLETGGGQPQHF. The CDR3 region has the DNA TGTGCCAGCAGCTTGCTTGAGACAGGGGGAGGTCAGCCCCAGCATTTT.

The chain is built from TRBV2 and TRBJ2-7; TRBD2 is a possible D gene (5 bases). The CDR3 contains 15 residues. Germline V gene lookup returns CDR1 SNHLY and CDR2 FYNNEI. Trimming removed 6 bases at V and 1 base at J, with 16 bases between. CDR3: CASRHSGVRSYEQYF. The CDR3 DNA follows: TGTGCCAGCAGACACTCCGGGGTGAGGTCCTACGAGCAGTACTTC.

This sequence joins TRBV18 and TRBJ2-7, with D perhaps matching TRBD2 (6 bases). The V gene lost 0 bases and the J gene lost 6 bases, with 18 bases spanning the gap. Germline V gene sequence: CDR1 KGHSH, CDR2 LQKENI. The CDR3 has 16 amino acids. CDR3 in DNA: TGTGCCAGCTCACCACCCGGGACGGGGGAGACCGGCGAGCAGTACTTC. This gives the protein CASSPPGTGETGEQYF.

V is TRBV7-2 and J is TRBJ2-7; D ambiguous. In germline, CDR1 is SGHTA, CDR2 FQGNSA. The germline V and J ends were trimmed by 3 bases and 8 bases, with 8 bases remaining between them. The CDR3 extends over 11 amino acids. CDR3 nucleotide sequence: TGTGCCAGCAGCTTGTCACTGAAGCAGTACTTC. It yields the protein CASSLSLKQYF.

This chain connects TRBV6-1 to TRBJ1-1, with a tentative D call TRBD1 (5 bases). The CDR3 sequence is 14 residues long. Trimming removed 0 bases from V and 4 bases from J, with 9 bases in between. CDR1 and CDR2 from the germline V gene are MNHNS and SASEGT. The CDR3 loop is CASSEALGGTEAFF. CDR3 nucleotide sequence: TGTGCCAGCAGTGAAGCGTTGGGGGGCACTGAAGCTTTCTTT.

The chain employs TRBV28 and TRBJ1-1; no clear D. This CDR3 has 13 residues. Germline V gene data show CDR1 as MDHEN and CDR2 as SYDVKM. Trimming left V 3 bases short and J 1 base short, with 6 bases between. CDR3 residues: CASSFVENTEAFF. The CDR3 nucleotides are TGTGCCAGCAGTTTTGTAGAGAACACTGAAGCTTTCTTT.

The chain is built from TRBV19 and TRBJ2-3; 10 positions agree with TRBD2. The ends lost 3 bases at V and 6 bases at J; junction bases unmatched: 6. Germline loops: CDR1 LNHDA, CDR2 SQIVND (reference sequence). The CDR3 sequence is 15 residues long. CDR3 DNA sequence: TGTGCCAGTAGTATCAGCGGGAGGGCCTGGGATACGCAGTATTTT. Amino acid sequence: CASSISGRAWDTQYF.

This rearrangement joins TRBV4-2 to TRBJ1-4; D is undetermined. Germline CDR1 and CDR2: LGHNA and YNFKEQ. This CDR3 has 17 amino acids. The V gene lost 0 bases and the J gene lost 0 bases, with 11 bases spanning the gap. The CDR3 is CASSQEPRGTTNEKLFF. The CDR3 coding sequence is TGTGCCAGCAGCCAAGAACCTCGGGGAACAACTAATGAAAAACTGTTTTTT.